These 25 T cell receptor beta chains came from one sample sequenced in a study of blood T cell repertoires in COVID-19. The protocol was immunoSEQ multiplex PCR, while the TCRdb copy is restricted to in-frame clones and leaves out a portion. The repertoire includes 400,000 to 550,000 clones, 70% to 90% of them detected once, and almost 2% sits in the top ten. The sequencing sample was made of PBMCs or T cells enriched from blood (not recorded which). Receptor source: a woman aged 18 to 35 with acute COVID-19.

This rearrangement joins TRBV7-2 to TRBJ2-7; D is perhaps TRBD2 (6 bases). Germline lookup yields CDR1 SGHTA and CDR2 FQGNSA. This CDR3 is 15 amino acids long. V lost 2 bases, J lost 3 bases, and 14 bases lay in between. CDR3 DNA sequence: TGTGCCAGCAGCTTACAGGGTAGCGGATACTACGAGCAGTACTTC. Its translation: CASSLQGSGYYEQYF.

The rearrangement uses TRBV4-1 and TRBJ2-3, with TRBD2 identical over 9 bases. V lost 8 bases to trimming and J lost 6 bases; unmatched junction nucleotides: 12. Per the germline V gene, CDR1 is MGHRA and CDR2 is YSYEKL. This CDR3 comprises 15 residues. The CDR3 region is CASHESTTSGDTQYF. The CDR3 nucleotides are TGCGCCAGCCATGAATCTACTACTAGCGGGGATACGCAGTATTTT.

This clone was observed a single time. The genes are TRBV19 and TRBJ2-1, with 10 nucleotides matching TRBD2. CDR1 is LNHDA, CDR2 SQIVND, per germline (reference sequence). The junction had 11 bases not matched to a gene; V was cut back by 5 bases and J by 7 bases. The CDR3 has 16 amino acids. The CDR3 sequence: CASSLPGGLAPNEQFF. In nucleotides, the CDR3 is TGTGCCAGTAGTCTTCCGGGGGGACTAGCGCCAAATGAGCAGTTCTTC.

With regard to this clone: This same CDR3 is encoded by further DNA sequences in the sample. The chain recombines TRBV28 with TRBJ2-2, with TRBD2 as a possible D gene (5 bases). V was pared by 3 bases and J by 4 bases, with 9 bases between. The germline CDR1 and CDR2 sequences are MDHEN and SYDVKM. The CDR3 sequence is 14 residues long. The CDR3 nucleotides read TGTGCCAGCAGTTTGGGGAGCGGCACCGGGGAGCTGTTTTTT. Protein product: CASSLGSGTGELFF.

V gene TRBV3-1 (or the pseudogene TRBV3-2) combines with J gene TRBJ2-2; TRBD1 agrees at 10 bases. The CDR3 loop spans 15 amino acids. Germline V CDR1 and CDR2: LGHDT, YNNKEL (reference sequence). V was pared by 4 bases and J by 3 bases, with 2 bases of the junction left unmatched. The DNA of the CDR3 is TGTGCCAGCAGCCCGGGACAGGGGCACACCGGGGAGCTGTTTTTT. This codes for CASSPGQGHTGELFF.

The V gene is TRBV4-1, the J gene TRBJ2-1; 8 bases agree with TRBD1. The V gene's germline CDR1 is MGHRA and CDR2 YSYEKL. V shed 11 bases, J shed 5 bases, and the junction held 11 bases outside the gene matches. This CDR3 comprises 14 residues. For the CDR3, the DNA is TGCGCCGGAGGTTCGGGACAGGCGGACAATGAGCAGTTCTTC. Its translation is CAGGSGQADNEQFF.

The gene calls are TRBV11-2 and TRBJ1-2, with 9 nucleotides matching TRBD1. The CDR3 totals 14 residues. Germline-derived CDR1 and CDR2 are SGHAT and FQNNGV. V shed 8 bases, J shed 8 bases, and the junction held 12 bases outside the gene matches. The CDR3 nucleotides read TGTGCCAGCCGCGAACGGGACAGGGAACAAGGCTACACCTTC. This gives the protein CASRERDREQGYTF.

The V call is TRBV5-6, the J call TRBJ2-5; 8 bases fit TRBD1. The CDR3 runs to 14 residues. Germline V gene sequence: CDR1 SGHDT, CDR2 YYEEEE. Unmatched junction bases numbered 6, after V lost 4 bases and J lost 4 bases. The CDR3 region is CASSKTGVIETQYF. The CDR3 DNA reads TGTGCCAGCAGCAAGACAGGGGTAATAGAGACCCAGTACTTC.

The chain has TRBV6-5 and TRBJ2-2, with 7 bases fitting TRBD2. Trimming cost V 4 bases and J 6 bases; bases outside gene matches: 5. In germline, CDR1 is MNHEY, CDR2 SVGAGI. This CDR3 region has 14 residues. In DNA, the CDR3 is TGTGCCAGCAGTTGGAGCGGGGCGGCCGGGGAGCTGTTTTTT. Amino acids: CASSWSGAAGELFF.

This chain uses TRBV18 with TRBJ1-1; the match to TRBD1 covers 7 bases. CDR1 and CDR2 from the germline V gene are KGHSH and LQKENI. Unmatched junction bases numbered 14, after V lost 2 bases and J lost 2 bases. The length of the CDR3 is 18 residues. The CDR3 nucleotides are TGTGCCAGCTCACCATGGAACTACAGGGGACTCGACAACACTGAAGCTTTCTTT. It encodes CASSPWNYRGLDNTEAFF.

The chain couples TRBV5-1 to TRBJ2-1; no firm D call. The V gene lost 0 bases and the J gene lost 0 bases, with 7 bases spanning the gap. The CDR3 is made up of 15 amino acids. Germline V gives CDR1 SGHRS, CDR2 YFSETQ. For the CDR3, the DNA is TGCGCCAGCAGCTTGGACTTGAGCTCCTACAATGAGCAGTTCTTC. It specifies CASSLDLSSYNEQFF.

V and J are TRBV7-9 and TRBJ2-3; possible D gene TRBD2, 5 bases. Germline CDR1 is SEHNR and CDR2 is FQNEAQ (reference sequence). The CDR3 is 14 amino acids. Trimming removed 4 bases from V and 1 base from J, with 9 bases in between. As DNA, the CDR3 is TGTGCCAGCAGCTCGGCCGGGGGCACAGATACGCAGTATTTT. Encoded protein: CASSSAGGTDTQYF.

This rearrangement joins TRBV2 to TRBJ1-2, with 8 bases fitting TRBD1. This CDR3 has 15 residues. The V and J ends lost 1 base and 7 bases, in that order; junction bases with no gene match: 8. CDR1 and CDR2 (germline): SNHLY, FYNNEI. CDR3: CASSEELGTGVGYTF. The CDR3 coding sequence is TGTGCCAGCAGTGAAGAACTTGGGACAGGAGTTGGCTACACCTTC.

This clone was seen only once. Here the CDR3 DNA reads TGTGCCAGCAGTTTCCGGGACAGGGGCTACGAGCAGTACTTC. Amino acids: CASSFRDRGYEQYF. The chain couples TRBV6-5 to TRBJ2-7; 10 positions match TRBD1. The germline CDR1 and CDR2 sequences are MNHEY and SVGAGI. V was pared by 4 bases and J by 3 bases, with 3 bases of the junction left unmatched. This CDR3 is 14 amino acids long.

This chain joins TRBV28 and TRBJ2-3, with a weak D call TRBD2 (6 bases). V was clipped by 7 bases and J by 4 bases, with 15 bases between them. The CDR3 contains 14 residues. Germline V gene data show CDR1 as MDHEN and CDR2 as SYDVKM. The CDR3 coding sequence is TGTGCCAGCACCTATCCAGGGAGGTCAGATACGCAGTATTTT. This sequence encodes CASTYPGRSDTQYF.

This chain joins TRBV28 and TRBJ2-5, with D perhaps TRBD2 (5 bases). Trimming took 6 bases from V and 2 from J, leaving 28 bases between them. Per the germline V gene, CDR1 is MDHEN and CDR2 is SYDVKM. The CDR3 loop spans 19 amino acids. The CDR3 DNA reads TGTGCCAGCAGCAACGCCGGGCTGTCGAGGAGGTCGGGGCAAGAGACCCAGTACTTC. Protein sequence: CASSNAGLSRRSGQETQYF.

The CDR3 DNA sequence: TGTGCCAGCAGCCCCTCAACAGGGGGACTCACTGAAGCTTTCTTT. Translating gives CASSPSTGGLTEAFF. This rearrangement joins TRBV28 to TRBJ1-1; TRBD1 agrees at 8 bases. This CDR3 region has 15 residues. V trimming: 6 bases; J trimming: 4 bases; junction bases outside the gene matches: 10. CDR1 MDHEN and CDR2 SYDVKM come from the germline V gene. The whole variable domain, filled in from reference TRBV28 and TRBJ1-1, reads DVKVTQSSRYLVKRTGEKVFLECVQDMDHENMFWYRQDPGLGLRLIYFSYDVKMKEKGDIPEGYSVSREKKERFSLILESASTNQTSMYLCASSPSTGGLTEAFFGQGTRLTVV.

This clone was detected only a few times. The chain is built from TRBV2 and TRBJ2-5, with TRBD2 identical over 14 bases. CDR3 size: 16 residues. The ends lost 6 bases at V and 4 bases at J; junction bases unmatched: 7. Germline V gives CDR1 SNHLY, CDR2 FYNNEI. Here the CDR3 reads CASSPGTSGRGETQYF. As DNA, the CDR3 is TGTGCCAGCAGCCCCGGGACTAGCGGGAGAGGAGAGACCCAGTACTTC.

The rearrangement joins TRBV19 to TRBJ1-5, with D unresolved. Trimming took 4 bases from V and 6 from J, leaving 10 bases between them. The CDR3 spans 13 residues. CDR1 is LNHDA, CDR2 SQIVND, per germline (reference sequence). This CDR3 reads CASSNNAGQPQHF. For the CDR3, the DNA is TGTGCCAGTAGTAACAACGCAGGTCAGCCCCAGCATTTT.

The chain is built from TRBV2 and TRBJ1-5; no clear D. V dropped 0 bases and J dropped 6 bases, with 24 bases sitting between them. Looked up from germline, CDR1 is SNHLY and CDR2 is FYNNEI. This CDR3 contains 19 residues. CDR3 amino acids: CASSEAGPGGAGGGQPQHF. The CDR3 DNA sequence: TGTGCCAGCAGTGAAGCAGGTCCTGGAGGTGCGGGAGGAGGTCAGCCCCAGCATTTT.

The V gene is TRBV19, the J gene TRBJ1-1; D ambiguous. The CDR3 has 11 residues. Germline CDR1 and CDR2: LNHDA and SQIVND (reference sequence). V lost 7 bases, J lost 11 bases, and 14 bases lay in between. The CDR3 region is CASKTYLGAFF. The CDR3 DNA sequence: TGTGCCAGTAAGACATACCTCGGTGCTTTCTTT.

This chain links TRBV29-1 with TRBJ2-5; D uncertain. With 4 bases removed from V and 0 bases from J, the gap between germline ends came to 6 bases. Germline V lookup: CDR1 SQVTM, CDR2 ANQGSEA. This CDR3 is 12 amino acids long. In DNA, the CDR3 is TGCAGCGTTGCCAGGTACCAAGAGACCCAGTACTTC. Translated: CSVARYQETQYF.

The genes are TRBV11-2 and TRBJ2-3, with 9 bases fitting TRBD2. Germline CDR1 and CDR2: SGHAT and FQNNGV. This CDR3 comprises 15 residues. V lost 4 bases to trimming and J lost 2 bases; unmatched junction nucleotides: 4. The CDR3 loop is CASSYGLANTDTQYF. The CDR3 DNA reads TGTGCCAGCAGCTATGGACTAGCGAACACAGATACGCAGTATTTT.

This clone was observed a few times. The gene calls are TRBV19 and TRBJ1-2, with D possibly matching TRBD1 (5 bases). Deletions cut 7 bases from V and 8 bases from J, with 17 bases between. CDR1 is LNHDA, CDR2 SQIVND, per germline (reference sequence). CDR3 size: 13 residues. Here the CDR3 reads CASKGWGKSGYTF. The CDR3 DNA follows: TGTGCCAGTAAGGGGTGGGGTAAGTCGGGCTACACCTTC.

The rearrangement uses TRBV19 and TRBJ1-5; tentative D call: TRBD1 (5 bases). The CDR3 is 17 amino acids. V gave up 0 bases and J gave up 6 bases, with 18 bases separating them. The V gene's germline CDR1 is LNHDA and CDR2 SQIVND (reference sequence). The CDR3 DNA follows: TGTGCCAGTAGTATAGAGATGACAGCCCCGAACTCTCAGCCCCAGCATTTT. Translation: CASSIEMTAPNSQPQHF.